The sequence of this T cell receptor beta chain was determined in a study of T cells after posttransplantation cyclophosphamide. The V end lost 0 bases, the J end lost 4 bases, and 13 bases lay between the germline ends. Looked up from germline, CDR1 is SGHRS and CDR2 is YFSETQ. This CDR3 is 15 amino acids long. The protocol was immunoSEQ multiplex PCR, while the TCRdb copy is restricted to in-frame clones and leaves out a portion. Here the sample spans 13,000 to 15,000 clones, approximately 73% being singletons. V is TRBV5-1 and J is TRBJ1-1; possibly TRBD1 for D (5 bases). Sequenced material: memory CD4+ T cells sorted from PBMCs. The receptor was derived from a man aged 45 to 65. The CDR3 coding sequence is TGCGCCAGCAGCTTGGCCCCGGGGAGGGGCACTGAAGCTTTCTTT. This translates into CASSLAPGRGTEAFF.